This section outlines one T cell receptor (beta chain) sequence together with its context. Its antigen is still unknown. Per-base qualities were not stored, and no clone one base away is much larger. From the cysteine through the phenylalanine, the CDR3 covers 15 amino acids. The retained sequence is limited to the CDR3, 45 bases, with the frame set at the first base. V is pruned by 2 bases and J by 1 base, leaving 0 bases of the junction without a gene match. CDR1 and CDR2 are drawn from the germline V gene: SGDLS, YYNGEE. The time point label on this specimen signifies: baseline before first vaccination. The vaccinee samples were drawn from two UK trials, COV001 and COV002, one of which was a single-blind randomized controlled phase 2/3 trial testing AZD1222 (ChAdOx1 nCoV-19) in healthy adults. For TCRbeta chain sequencing, PBMC samples were collected from trial participants at day 0 and at day 28 after the second dose.

The sample comes from a study of T cell responses to AZD1222 COVID-19 vaccine (dated by TCRdb to the early 2020s). For context, the study as a whole: AZD1222 recipients whose second dose came at about 4 weeks and those whose second dose came at about 12 weeks were combined into one group, since spike-specific TCR depth and breadth did not differ between the two schedules. A total of around 240 trial participants underwent TCR sequencing, of whom 200 to 220 received two doses of AZD1222 and some 25 received two doses of the MenACWY control vaccine. Trial participants were enrolled by age into 18-55, 56-69 and 70-plus year subgroups, with approximately 160, 26 and 62 TCR-sequenced participants respectively.

The full study reports these points: Conclusions about previously exposed vaccinees were limited because only a handful of AZD1222 recipients were SARS-CoV-2 seropositive at baseline. Reportedly, almost half of the unique spike-specific TCRs recognized epitopes lying outside the regions that are mutated in the B.1.351 and B.1.1.7 variants. CD4 TCRs associated with the vaccine covered the entire spike protein, and the dominant responses were in regions 160-218 and 743-854. No day 14 peak-response samples were available, so repertoires were characterized only after the peak T cell response. A significant rise in spike-specific TCR breadth and depth was observed after two AZD1222 doses relative to day 0 and relative to MenACWY recipients. In the small 56-69-year group, the increase in depth fell short of significance, most likely because of low power. Participants were mostly white British, with more females than males. The authors suggested clonal diversity may have been underestimated.

The CDR3 regions of human TCRbeta chains were analyzed by immunosequencing. Per the authors' processing: TCRs in the repertoires were matched against a reference library of SARS-CoV-2-specific TCRs that had been generated with the MIRA antigen-specificity platform. Breadth meant the fraction of unique TCRs that were SARS-CoV-2-associated, whereas depth meant the fraction of total T cells that were SARS-CoV-2-associated. Using the MIRA data, every spike-specific TCR was mapped to the spike region that the TCR reacted to and assigned to either a CD4 or a CD8 class. Log10-transformed breadth and depth values were compared by one-way ANOVA with Sidak's multiple comparisons tests. As stored in TCRdb, this immuneACCESS dataset retains in-frame rearrangements with V and J assigned. A fraction of the clones does not appear; measured against another copy, unresolved V genes explain less than half of the discrepancy, and the remainder lacks a known reason. D and trimming come from the DNA, and the V and J calls and clone size come from that table. Across this sample there are about 130,000 clones, with 75% to 95% seen only once. The ten largest clonotypes hold around 2.8% of the sample.

The TCR sequence derives from an adult in good health. This sample comprised peripheral blood, obtained on day 0 of AZD1222 vaccination. Recombination joined TRBV9 with TRBJ2-5; TRBD2 fits 12 bases in the junction. The CDR3 reads as follows: CASSVTSGSQETQYF. The base sequence is TGTGCCAGCAGCGTGACTAGCGGGAGCCAAGAGACCCAGTACTTC.